This T cell receptor beta chain was documented in a study of blood T cell repertoires in COVID-19. Looking at the study overall: Sample material is recorded as cDNA or gDNA derived from T cells, B-cell-depleted T cells, or PBMCs.

How the authors handled the data: Nucleated cell counts were estimated from reference gene primer amplification. Data came from immunoSEQ multiplex PCR; TCRdb stores just in-frame clones and leaves some out. The D gene and trimming were derived from the DNA, and the V and J assignments and clone size from that table. The table includes about 460,000 clones, approximately 90% detected once. This CDR3 contains 13 residues. The germline V gene encodes CDR1 SGHVS and CDR2 FQNEAQ. V lost 5 bases and J 2 bases, leaving 9 bases between the germline ends. As to this clone: The sample contains more than one DNA sequence encoding this CDR3.

This receptor was obtained from a woman aged 60-75 years who had recovered from COVID-19. This sequence joins TRBV7-8 and TRBJ1-1; tentatively, D is TRBD1 (5 bases). Specimen: PBMCs or T cells enriched from blood (not recorded which). CDR3 protein: CASSGGGNTEAFF. As DNA, the CDR3 is TGTGCCAGCAGCGGGGGGGGTAACACTGAAGCTTTCTTT.